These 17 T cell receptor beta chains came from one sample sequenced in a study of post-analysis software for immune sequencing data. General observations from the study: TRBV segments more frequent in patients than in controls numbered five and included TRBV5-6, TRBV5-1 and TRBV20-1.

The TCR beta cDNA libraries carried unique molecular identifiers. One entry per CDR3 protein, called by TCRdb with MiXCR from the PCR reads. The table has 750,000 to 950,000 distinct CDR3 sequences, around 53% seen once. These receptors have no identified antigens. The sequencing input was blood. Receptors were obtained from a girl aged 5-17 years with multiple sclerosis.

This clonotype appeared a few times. The CDR3 coding sequence is TGCAGCCTTGGGACTAGCGGGAGCGGGTCCTACGAGCAGTACTTC. Protein: CSLGTSGSGSYEQYF. The chain combines TRBV20-1 with TRBJ2-7; 14 bases are a match to TRBD2. In germline, CDR1 is DFQATT, CDR2 SNEGSKA (reference sequence). This CDR3 contains 15 residues.

The CDR3 bases are TGTGCCAGCAGTGAATTAGGAGAGCAGTACTTC. Protein product: CASSELGEQYF. J is TRBJ2-5 and V is TRBV6-1; D call uncertain. CDR1 and CDR2 (germline): MNHNS, SASEGT. The V end was cut by 2 bases, the J end by 11 bases, with 9 bases between. This CDR3 has 11 residues.

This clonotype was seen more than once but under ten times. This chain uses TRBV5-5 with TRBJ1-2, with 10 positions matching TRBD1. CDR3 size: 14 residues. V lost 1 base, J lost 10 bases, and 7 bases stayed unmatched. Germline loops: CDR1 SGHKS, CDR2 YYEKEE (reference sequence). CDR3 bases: TGTGCCAGCAGCTTGTGGGGGACAGGGGCCTACTACACCTTC. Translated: CASSLWGTGAYYTF.

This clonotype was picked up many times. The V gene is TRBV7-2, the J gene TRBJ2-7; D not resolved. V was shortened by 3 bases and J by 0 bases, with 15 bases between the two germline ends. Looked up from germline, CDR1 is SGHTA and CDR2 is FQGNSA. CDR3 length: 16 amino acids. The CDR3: CASSLGRSLSSYEQYF. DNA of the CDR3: TGTGCCAGCAGCTTGGGTCGGTCCTTGAGCTCCTACGAGCAGTACTTC.

CDR3 bases: TGTGCCAGCAGTTACCGGGAGACTGAAGCTTTCTTT. Protein sequence: CASSYRETEAFF. The chain recombines TRBV6-6 with TRBJ1-1; D not certain. The germline V and J ends were trimmed by 2 bases and 5 bases, with 6 bases remaining between them. CDR3 length: 12 amino acids. Germline assignment: CDR1 MNHNY and CDR2 SVGAGI (reference sequence).

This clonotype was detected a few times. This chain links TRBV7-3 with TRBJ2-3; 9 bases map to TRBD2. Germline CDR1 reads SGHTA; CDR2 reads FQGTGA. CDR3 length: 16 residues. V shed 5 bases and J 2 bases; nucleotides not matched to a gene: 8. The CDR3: CASSRQAGGLTDTQYF. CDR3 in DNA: TGTGCCAGCAGCCGCCAAGCGGGAGGCCTCACAGATACGCAGTATTTT.

Written as DNA, the CDR3 is TGTGCCAGCATCCCTCTCAGGGTATTGAACACTGAAGCTTTCTTT. Amino acids: CASIPLRVLNTEAFF. The rearrangement uses TRBV12-3 or TRBV12-4 and TRBJ1-1, with D possibly TRBD1 on 5 matching bases. V dropped 7 bases and J dropped 0 bases, with 15 bases sitting between them. The CDR3 extends over 15 amino acids.

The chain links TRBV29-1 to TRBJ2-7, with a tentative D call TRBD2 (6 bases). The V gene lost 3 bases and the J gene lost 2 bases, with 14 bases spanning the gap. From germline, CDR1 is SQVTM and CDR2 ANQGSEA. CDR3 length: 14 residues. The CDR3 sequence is CSVDTGTGPYEQYF. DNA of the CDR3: TGCAGCGTTGACACCGGGACTGGCCCCTACGAGCAGTACTTC.

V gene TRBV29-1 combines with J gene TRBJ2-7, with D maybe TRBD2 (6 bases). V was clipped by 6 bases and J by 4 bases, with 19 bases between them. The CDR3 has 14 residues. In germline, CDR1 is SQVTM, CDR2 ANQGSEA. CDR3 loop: CSVLALGGEYEQYF. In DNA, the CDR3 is TGCAGCGTCCTCGCTCTAGGAGGGGAGTACGAGCAGTACTTC.

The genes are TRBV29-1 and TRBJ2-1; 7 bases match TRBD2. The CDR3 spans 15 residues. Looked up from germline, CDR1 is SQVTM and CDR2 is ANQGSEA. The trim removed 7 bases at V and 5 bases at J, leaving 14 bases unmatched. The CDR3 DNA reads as TGCAGCGCGGGGGGATCAGCGGAGAAAAACAATGAGCAGTTCTTC. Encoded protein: CSAGGSAEKNNEQFF.

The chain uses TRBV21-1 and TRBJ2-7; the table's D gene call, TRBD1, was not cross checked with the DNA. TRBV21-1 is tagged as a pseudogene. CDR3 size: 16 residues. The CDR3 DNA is TGTGCCAGCAGCCCCCGTGAGGGGGTAAACTCCTACGAGCAGTACTTC. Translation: CASSPREGVNSYEQYF.

The DNA for the CDR3 is TGTGCCAGCAGTCGCCCGACAGGGGGAGAGACCCAGTACTTC. Amino acids: CASSRPTGGETQYF. The V call is TRBV6-5, the J call TRBJ2-7, with TRBD1 matching over 9 bases. The DNA end is a closer match to TRBJ2-5, so the J assignment may be wrong. CDR1 is MNHEY, CDR2 SVGAGI, per germline. The length of the CDR3 is 14 residues.

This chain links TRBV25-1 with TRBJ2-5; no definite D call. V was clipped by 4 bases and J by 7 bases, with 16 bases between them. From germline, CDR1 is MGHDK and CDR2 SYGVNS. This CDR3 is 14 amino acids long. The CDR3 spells CASSGSLGRVTQYF. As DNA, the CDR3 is TGTGCCAGCAGTGGCTCCCTGGGCCGGGTGACCCAGTACTTC.

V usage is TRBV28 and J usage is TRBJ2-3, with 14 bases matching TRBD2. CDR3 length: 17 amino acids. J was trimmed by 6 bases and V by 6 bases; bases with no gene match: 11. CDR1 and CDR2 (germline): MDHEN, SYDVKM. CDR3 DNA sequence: TGTGCCAGCAGAGGGACTAGCGGGAGAAAGGGAACGGATACGCAGTATTTT. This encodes CASRGTSGRKGTDTQYF.

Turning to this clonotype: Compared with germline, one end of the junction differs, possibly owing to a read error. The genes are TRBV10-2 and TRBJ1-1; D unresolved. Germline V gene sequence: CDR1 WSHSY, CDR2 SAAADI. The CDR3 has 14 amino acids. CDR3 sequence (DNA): TGCGCCAGCAGTGCGGATGGAATGAACACTGTAGCTTTCTTT. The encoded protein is CASSADGMNTVAFF.

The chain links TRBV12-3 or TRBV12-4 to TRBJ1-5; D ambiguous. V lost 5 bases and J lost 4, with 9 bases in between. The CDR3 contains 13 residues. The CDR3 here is CASSPSENQPQHF. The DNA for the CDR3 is TGTGCCAGCAGTCCCTCAGAAAATCAGCCCCAGCATTTT.

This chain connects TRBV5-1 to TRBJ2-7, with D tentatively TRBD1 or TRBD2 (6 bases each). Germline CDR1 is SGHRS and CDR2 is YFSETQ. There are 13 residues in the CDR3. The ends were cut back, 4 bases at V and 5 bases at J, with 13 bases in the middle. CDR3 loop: CASSPEGGHEQYF. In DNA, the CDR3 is TGCGCCAGCAGCCCCGAGGGGGGCCACGAGCAGTACTTC.